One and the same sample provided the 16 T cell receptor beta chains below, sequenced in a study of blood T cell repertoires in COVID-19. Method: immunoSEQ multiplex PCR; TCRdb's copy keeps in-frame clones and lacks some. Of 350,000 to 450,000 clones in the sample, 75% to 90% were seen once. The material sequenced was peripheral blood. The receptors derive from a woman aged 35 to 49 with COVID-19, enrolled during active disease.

CDR3: CASSEVQGASYNSPLHF. The CDR3 DNA follows: TGTGCCAGCAGTGAAGTGCAGGGGGCCTCCTATAATTCACCCCTCCACTTT. J is TRBJ1-6 and V is TRBV6-1, with 8 nucleotides matching TRBD1. The length of the CDR3 is 17 residues. V lost 1 base to trimming and J lost 0 bases; unmatched junction nucleotides: 2. Germline lookup yields CDR1 MNHNS and CDR2 SASEGT.

The CDR3 DNA reads TGTGCCAGCAGCGTAGACTTAGCGGGCCCCTACGAGCAGTACTTC. It translates to CASSVDLAGPYEQYF. The chain couples TRBV9 to TRBJ2-7; 7 bases fit TRBD2. The CDR3 is 15 residues long. The V gene's germline CDR1 is SGDLS and CDR2 YYNGEE. Losses at the gene ends were 0 bases for V and 2 bases for J; bases not matched to a gene: 5.

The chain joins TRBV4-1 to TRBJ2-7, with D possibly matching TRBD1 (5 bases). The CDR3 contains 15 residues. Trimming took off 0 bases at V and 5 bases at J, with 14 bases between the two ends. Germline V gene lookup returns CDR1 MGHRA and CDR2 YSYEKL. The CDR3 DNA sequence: TGCGCCAGCAGCCAAGATCGGCAGGGTGCCGACGAGCAGTACTTC. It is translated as CASSQDRQGADEQYF.

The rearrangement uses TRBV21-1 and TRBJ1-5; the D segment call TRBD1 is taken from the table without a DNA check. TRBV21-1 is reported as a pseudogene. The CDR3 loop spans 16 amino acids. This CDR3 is CASSKGAGARNQPQHF. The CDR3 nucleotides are TGTGCCAGCAGCAAAGGAGCAGGGGCGCGCAATCAGCCCCAGCATTTT.

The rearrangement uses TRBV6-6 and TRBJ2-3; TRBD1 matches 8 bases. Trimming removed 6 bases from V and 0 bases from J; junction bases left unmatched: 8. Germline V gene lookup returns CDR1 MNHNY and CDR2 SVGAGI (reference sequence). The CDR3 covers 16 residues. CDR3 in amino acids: CASSQPDRDSTDTQYF. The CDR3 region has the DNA TGTGCCAGCAGCCAACCGGACAGGGATAGCACAGATACGCAGTATTTT.

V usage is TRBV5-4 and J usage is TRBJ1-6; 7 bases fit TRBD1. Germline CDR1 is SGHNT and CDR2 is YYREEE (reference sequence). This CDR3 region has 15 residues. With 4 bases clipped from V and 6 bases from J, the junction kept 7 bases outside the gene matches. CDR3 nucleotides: TGTGCCAGCAGCCCGGCACAGGGGCGTAATTCACCCCTCCACTTT. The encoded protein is CASSPAQGRNSPLHF.

The CDR3 sequence is CASSQDVAGQGLSYNSPLHF. The CDR3 DNA reads TGCGCCAGCAGCCAAGATGTCGCGGGACAGGGGCTCTCCTATAATTCACCCCTCCACTTT. The chain couples TRBV4-3 to TRBJ1-6, with 10 bases identical to TRBD1. V was pared by 0 bases and J by 0 bases, with 8 bases of the junction left unmatched. This CDR3 has 20 residues. The germline V gene encodes CDR1 LGHNA and CDR2 YSLEER.

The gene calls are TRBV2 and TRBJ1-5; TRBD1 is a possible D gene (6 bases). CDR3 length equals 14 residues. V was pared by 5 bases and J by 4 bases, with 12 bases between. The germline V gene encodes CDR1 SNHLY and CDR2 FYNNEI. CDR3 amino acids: CASSLGGSNQPQHF. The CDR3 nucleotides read TGTGCCAGCAGTCTTGGGGGCAGTAATCAGCCCCAGCATTTT. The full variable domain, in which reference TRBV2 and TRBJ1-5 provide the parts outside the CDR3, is EPEVTQTPSHQVTQMGQEVILRCVPISNHLYFYWYRQILGQKVEFLVSFYNNEISEKSEIFDDQFSVERPDGSNFTLKIRSTKLEDSAMYFCASSLGGSNQPQHFGDGTRLSIL.

CDR3 in DNA: TGCGCCAGCAGCGACCCCCGGACAGGGGGGAACACTGAAGCTTTCTTT. Amino acid sequence: CASSDPRTGGNTEAFF. This rearrangement joins TRBV5-1 to TRBJ1-1, with 10 nucleotides matching TRBD1. Germline V gene sequence: CDR1 SGHRS, CDR2 YFSETQ. The CDR3 totals 16 residues. V trimming: 4 bases; J trimming: 1 base; junction bases outside the gene matches: 7.

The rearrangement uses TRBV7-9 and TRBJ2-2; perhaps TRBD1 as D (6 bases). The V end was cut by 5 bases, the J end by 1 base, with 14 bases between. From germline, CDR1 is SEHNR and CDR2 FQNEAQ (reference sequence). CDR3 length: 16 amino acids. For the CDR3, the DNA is TGTGCCAGCAGCACCCACGGGACAAGGAACACCGGGGAGCTGTTTTTT. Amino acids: CASSTHGTRNTGELFF.

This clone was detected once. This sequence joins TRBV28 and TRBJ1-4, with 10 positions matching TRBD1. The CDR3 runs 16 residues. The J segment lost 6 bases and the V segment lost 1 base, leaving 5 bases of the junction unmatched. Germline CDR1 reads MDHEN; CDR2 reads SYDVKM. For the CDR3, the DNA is TGTGCCAGCAGTTTATTAACCGGGACAGGGGATGAAAAACTGTTTTTT. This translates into CASSLLTGTGDEKLFF.

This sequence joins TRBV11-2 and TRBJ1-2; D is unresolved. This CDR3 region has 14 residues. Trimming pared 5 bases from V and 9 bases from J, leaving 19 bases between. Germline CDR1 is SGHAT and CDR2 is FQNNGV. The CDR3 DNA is TGTGCCAGCAGCCCTTGGGCAGACCCTCTGAGCTACACCTTC. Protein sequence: CASSPWADPLSYTF.

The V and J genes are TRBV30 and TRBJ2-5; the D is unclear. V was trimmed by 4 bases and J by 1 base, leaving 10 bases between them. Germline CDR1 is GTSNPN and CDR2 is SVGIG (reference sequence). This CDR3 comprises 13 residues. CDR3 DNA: TGTGCCTGGATGGCTTCCGCCCAAGAGACCCAGTACTTC. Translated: CAWMASAQETQYF. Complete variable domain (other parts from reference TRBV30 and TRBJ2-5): SQTIHQWPATLVQPVGSPLSLECTVEGTSNPNLYWYRQAAGRGLQLLFYSVGIGQISSEVPQNLSASRPQDRQFILSSKKLLLSDSGFYLCAWMASAQETQYFGPGTRLLVL.

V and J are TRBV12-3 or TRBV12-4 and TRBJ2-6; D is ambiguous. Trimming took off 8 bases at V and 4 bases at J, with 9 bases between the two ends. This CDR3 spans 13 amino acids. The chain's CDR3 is CASSYWGANVLTF. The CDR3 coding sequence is TGTGCCAGCTCGTACTGGGGGGCCAACGTCCTGACTTTC.

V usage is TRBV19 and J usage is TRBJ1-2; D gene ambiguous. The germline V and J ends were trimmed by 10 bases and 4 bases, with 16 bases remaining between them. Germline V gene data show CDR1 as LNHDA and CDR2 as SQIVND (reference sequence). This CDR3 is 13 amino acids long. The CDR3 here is CATPWREPYGYTF. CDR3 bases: TGTGCCACCCCGTGGAGGGAGCCCTATGGCTACACCTTC.

CDR3 in amino acids: CASSPRTGTNYGYTF. CDR3 DNA sequence: TGTGCCAGCTCACCGAGGACAGGGACTAACTATGGCTACACCTTC. The chain links TRBV18 to TRBJ1-2, with TRBD1 identical over 8 bases. CDR3 size: 15 residues. The germline gives CDR1 KGHSH, CDR2 LQKENI. V was clipped by 3 bases and J by 0 bases; unmatched bases: 3.